The TCR beta chain described here comes from a study of T cell responses to AZD1222 COVID-19 vaccine. General study points: Seropositive status at baseline applied to only five to seven AZD1222 recipients.

Profiled with immunoSEQ multiplex PCR; TCRdb holds only in-frame clones, not every one. The sample shows about 42,000 clones, approximately 90% of them seen only once. The CDR3 spans 16 residues. From germline, CDR1 is MNHEY and CDR2 SMNVEV (reference sequence). The J segment lost 4 bases and the V segment lost 1 base, leaving 7 bases of the junction unmatched. For this clone: The antigen is undetermined.

Source: peripheral blood, taken 28 days after the second AZD1222 dose. This chain uses TRBV27 with TRBJ2-5; the match to TRBD2 covers 9 bases. This receptor was taken from an adult who received the AZD1222 COVID-19 vaccine. This CDR3 is CASSLWGGGALETQYF. DNA for the CDR3: TGTGCCAGCAGTTTATGGGGCGGGGGGGCCCTAGAGACCCAGTACTTC.